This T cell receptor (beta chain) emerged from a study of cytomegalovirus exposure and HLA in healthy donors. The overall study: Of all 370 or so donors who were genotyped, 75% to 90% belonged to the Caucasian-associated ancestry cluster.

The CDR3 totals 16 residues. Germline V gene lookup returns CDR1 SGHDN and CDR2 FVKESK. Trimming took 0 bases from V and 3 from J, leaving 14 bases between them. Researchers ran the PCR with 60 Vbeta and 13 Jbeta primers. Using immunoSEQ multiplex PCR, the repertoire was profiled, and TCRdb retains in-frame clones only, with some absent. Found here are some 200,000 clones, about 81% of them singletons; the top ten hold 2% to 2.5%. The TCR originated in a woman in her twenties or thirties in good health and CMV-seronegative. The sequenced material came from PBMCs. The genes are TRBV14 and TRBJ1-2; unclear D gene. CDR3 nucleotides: TGTGCCAGCAGCCAAGATCTGAGGATAGACCACTATGGCTACACCTTC. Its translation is CASSQDLRIDHYGYTF.